The source of this T cell receptor beta chain is a study of blood T cell dynamics during melanoma immunotherapy. Findings of the study overall: Clones driving repertoire changes may be melanoma-specific or general immune activation. Unlike progressors, later disease-control patients had W3 repertoires gaining clonality or diversity.

Concerning this clone: Antigen specificity is unknown.

The repertoire was sequenced with immunoSEQ multiplex PCR; TCRdb's copy has only in-frame clones and lacks some. The table has approximately 9,700 clones, over 75% seen once; the top ten hold roughly 7%. Noted time point: pre-treatment baseline. Blood was drawn before treatment and at week 3 after checkpoint blockade. No patient had earlier systemic cancer treatment, concurrent immunosuppressants, or another active cancer. Germline V gene sequence: CDR1 ENHRY, CDR2 SYGVKD. The CDR3 has 15 amino acids. Trimming removed 4 bases at V and 2 bases at J, with 12 bases between. The chain carries TRBV10-3 and TRBJ1-5, with unresolved D. The TCR sequence derives from a human donor with melanoma. The sequencing used blood, collected from a patient treated with checkpoint blockade. The CDR3, as DNA: TGTGCCATCAGTGTGGGTGGGTTTGGCAATCAGCCCCAGCATTTT. Translated, it gives CAISVGGFGNQPQHF.